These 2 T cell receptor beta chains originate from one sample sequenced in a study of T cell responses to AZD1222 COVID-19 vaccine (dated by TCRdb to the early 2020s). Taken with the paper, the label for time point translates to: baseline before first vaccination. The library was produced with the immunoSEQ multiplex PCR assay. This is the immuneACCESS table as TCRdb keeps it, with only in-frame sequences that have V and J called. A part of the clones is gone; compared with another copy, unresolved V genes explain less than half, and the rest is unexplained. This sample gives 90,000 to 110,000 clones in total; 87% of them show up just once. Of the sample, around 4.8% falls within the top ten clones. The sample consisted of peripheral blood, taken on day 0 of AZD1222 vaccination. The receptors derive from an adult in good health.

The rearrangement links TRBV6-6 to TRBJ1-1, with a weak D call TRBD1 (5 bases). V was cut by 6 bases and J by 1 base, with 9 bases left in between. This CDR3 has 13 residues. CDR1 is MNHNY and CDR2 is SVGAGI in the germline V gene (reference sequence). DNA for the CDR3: TGTGCCAGCAGCCTAACAGGGAACACTGAAGCTTTCTTT. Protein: CASSLTGNTEAFF.

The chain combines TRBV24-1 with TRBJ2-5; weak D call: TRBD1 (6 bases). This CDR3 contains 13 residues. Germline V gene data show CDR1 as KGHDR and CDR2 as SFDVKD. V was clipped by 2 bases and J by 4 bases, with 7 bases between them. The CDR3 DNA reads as TGTGCCACCAGTGATTACAGGGCAGAGACCCAGTACTTC. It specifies CATSDYRAETQYF.